This T cell receptor beta chain was sequenced for a study of T cell responses to AZD1222 COVID-19 vaccine. Whole-study findings and limits: Females made up more of the donors, who were largely white British, and clonal diversity may have come out too low.

Assay used: immunoSEQ multiplex PCR; TCRdb lists only in-frame clones, some missing. The sample includes 150,000 to 250,000 clones, roughly 92% of them seen just once. As concerns this clone: Its antigen remains unidentified.

The V and J ends lost 2 bases and 1 base, in that order; junction bases with no gene match: 4. CDR1 and CDR2 (germline): ENHRY, SYGVKD. The CDR3 runs to 15 residues. The chain couples TRBV10-3 to TRBJ1-1; 7 nucleotides line up with TRBD1. The sequenced sample was peripheral blood, obtained 28 days after the second AZD1222 dose. This clonotype was obtained from an adult who received the AZD1222 COVID-19 vaccine. This CDR3 is CAISEGGGANTEAFF. The CDR3, as DNA: TGTGCCATCAGTGAGGGAGGGGGCGCGAACACTGAAGCTTTCTTT.